This T cell receptor beta chain was retrieved from a study of blood T cell repertoires in COVID-19. The method was immunoSEQ multiplex PCR; TCRdb's version includes in-frame clones alone and lacks a portion of them. The table includes a few hundred thousand clones, roughly 85% detected once. The sequenced material came from peripheral blood. The sequence was collected from a man aged 25-40 years who had recovered from COVID-19.

CDR3 residues: CASGEPTGWNTGELFF. CDR3 nucleotides: TGTGCTAGTGGTGAACCGACAGGGTGGAACACCGGGGAGCTGTTTTTT. The V call is TRBV12-5, the J call TRBJ2-2, with 7 positions matching TRBD1. The CDR3 runs 16 residues. J lost 1 base, V lost 5 bases, and 7 bases had no gene match. Germline V gene sequence: CDR1 LGHNT, CDR2 FRNRAP.